Below, 18 T cell receptor beta chains from the same sample are listed, as sequenced in a study of molecular identifiers for immune sequencing clone quantification. MiXCR, run by TCRdb on the PCR reads, gives a single entry per CDR3 protein. The sample has almost 20,000 distinct CDR3 sequences; over 20% are singletons. Sequences were obtained from naive CD8+ T cells from blood, with Jurkat cell RNA spiked in. Subset described: FACS-sorted CD8+CD4-CCR7+CD45RA+ naive T cells. These TCRs come from a human donor in good health. Some libraries in this study had Jurkat cell RNA spiked in.

The sample holds many counts of this clonotype. The chain is built from TRBV10-3 and TRBJ2-5; D assignment may be TRBD1 or TRBD2 (5 bases each). The germline V gene encodes CDR1 ENHRY and CDR2 SYGVKD. This CDR3 has 13 amino acids. V shed 6 bases and J shed 1 base, with 9 bases lying between them. DNA of the CDR3: TGTGCCATCAGGGGGGATGGCCAAGAGACCCAGTACTTC. It yields the protein CAIRGDGQETQYF.

The genes are TRBV28 and TRBJ2-1, with 14 positions matching TRBD2. Germline CDR1 MDHEN, CDR2 SYDVKM. The CDR3 consists of 17 residues. The ends lost 5 bases at V and 4 bases at J; junction bases unmatched: 7. Here the CDR3 DNA reads TGTGCCAGCAGTAGGGGGACTAGCGGGGGTATTTACAATGAGCAGTTCTTC. This sequence encodes CASSRGTSGGIYNEQFF.

Concerning this clonotype: Possible read error: a much larger clone is one base away. This rearrangement joins TRBV4-3 to TRBJ2-7; possibly TRBD2 for D (7 bases). The CDR3 runs 15 residues. V dropped 0 bases and J dropped 5 bases, with 14 bases sitting between them. Germline V lookup: CDR1 LGHNA, CDR2 YSLEER. The CDR3 DNA follows: TGCGCCAGCAGCCAAGAGAGGGGGGGTAATGACGAGCAGTACTTC. Its translation: CASSQERGGNDEQYF.

This clonotype has ten or more counts. V is TRBV10-2 and J is TRBJ2-7; D tentatively reads TRBD1 or TRBD2 (5 bases each). Trimming stripped 6 bases from V and 3 bases from J, with 15 bases between. Germline V gene sequence: CDR1 WSHSY, CDR2 SAAADI. The CDR3 loop spans 14 amino acids. As DNA, the CDR3 is TGCGCCAGCAGGGGGGACCGGGCGCACTACGAGCAGTACTTC. Amino acids: CASRGDRAHYEQYF.

This clonotype appeared many times. The chain has TRBV20-1 and TRBJ1-1, with 8 bases fitting TRBD1. Unmatched junction bases numbered 4, after V lost 6 bases and J lost 1 base. The CDR3 contains 13 residues. Per the germline V gene, CDR1 is DFQATT and CDR2 is SNEGSKA (reference sequence). In DNA form, the CDR3 reads TGCAGTGCGTCGGGACAGGAGAACACTGAAGCTTTCTTT. This gives the protein CSASGQENTEAFF.

About this clonotype: Since a much larger clone is just one base distant, this may be a read error. DNA for the CDR3: TGTGCCAGCAGCACCTCCGGGACAGGGTCCTCACCCCTCCACTTT. It yields the protein CASSTSGTGSSPLHF. The gene calls are TRBV9 and TRBJ1-6, with TRBD1 matching over 9 bases. This CDR3 spans 15 amino acids. The germline gives CDR1 SGDLS, CDR2 YYNGEE. V trimming: 4 bases; J trimming: 10 bases; junction bases outside the gene matches: 9. Based on the CDR3 plus reference TRBV9 and TRBJ1-6, the full variable domain is DSGVTQTPKHLITATGQRVTLRCSPRSGDLSVYWYQQSLDQGLQFLIQYYNGEERAKGNILERFSAQQFPDLHSELNLSSLELGDSALYFCASSTSGTGSSPLHFGNGTRLTVT.

Comments on this clonotype: The germline gene is not matched at one end of the junction; a read error may be the cause. This chain links TRBV29-1 with TRBJ2-2, with no clear D. The CDR3 length is 12 residues. Germline values: CDR1 SQVTM, CDR2 ANQGSEA. The chain's CDR3 is CGVDLPTGELFF. The CDR3 coding sequence is TGCGGCGTGGACCTCCCCACCGGGGAGCTGTTTTTT.

The chain couples TRBV19 to TRBJ2-3, with TRBD2 matching over 9 bases. Germline trimming cut 5 bases from V and 6 bases from J; bases unmatched to any gene: 9. The CDR3 consists of 15 residues. Germline V CDR1 and CDR2: LNHDA, SQIVND (reference sequence). CDR3 sequence (DNA): TGTGCCAGTAGTGCGGCGGGAGGGTCTTTGGATACGCAGTATTTT. It yields the protein CASSAAGGSLDTQYF.

This clonotype was seen many times. V usage is TRBV15 and J usage is TRBJ1-4; D gene ambiguous. V was trimmed by 0 bases and J by 7 bases, leaving 6 bases between them. In germline, CDR1 is LNHNV, CDR2 YYDKDF (reference sequence). This CDR3 has 13 amino acids. The CDR3 region has the DNA TGTGCCACCAGCAGAGATTGGGTTGAAAAACTGTTTTTT. Protein sequence: CATSRDWVEKLFF.

This clonotype appeared a few times. The chain uses TRBV6-2 or TRBV6-3 and TRBJ2-1; 7 bases agree with TRBD2. Germline V gene data show CDR1 as MNHEY and CDR2 as SVGEGT. The CDR3 is made up of 14 amino acids. V dropped 6 bases and J dropped 7; count of bases not matched to a gene: 9. The CDR3 sequence is CASRGLTARNEQFF. CDR3 in DNA: TGTGCCAGCAGGGGACTAACCGCTCGGAATGAGCAGTTCTTC.

The J gene is TRBJ2-1, the V gene TRBV6-2 or TRBV6-3; TRBD2 matches 7 bases. This CDR3 comprises 12 residues. Trimming took 1 base from V and 9 from J; bases not matched to a gene: 0. Germline CDR1 is MNHEY and CDR2 is SVGEGT. The CDR3 DNA reads TGTGCCAGCAGTTACTTAGCGGGTGAGCAGTTCTTC. Its translation is CASSYLAGEQFF.

This clonotype has only one observation. A much larger clone differs by one base, so this may be a read error. As DNA, the CDR3 is TGTGCCAGCAGCGGCGGGAGAAGCTCCTACGAGCAGTACTTC. Translating gives CASSGGRSSYEQYF. This rearrangement joins TRBV13 to TRBJ2-7; 7 positions match TRBD2. V gave up 5 bases and J gave up 0 bases; unmatched junction bases: 4. The CDR3 sequence is 14 residues long. Germline loops: CDR1 PRHDT, CDR2 FYEKMQ (reference sequence). The full variable domain, with the rest looked up from reference TRBV13 and TRBJ2-7, is AAGVIQSPRHLIKEKRETATLKCYPIPRHDTVYWYQQGPGQDPQFLISFYEKMQSDKGSIPDRFSAQQFSDYHSELNMSSLELGDSALYFCASSGGRSSYEQYFGPGTRLTVT.

In its sample, this clonotype was seen many times. This sequence joins TRBV20-1 and TRBJ1-1; a possible D gene is TRBD1 (5 bases). This CDR3 region has 11 residues. The V end lost 5 bases, the J end lost 5 bases, and 9 bases lay between the germline ends. Per germline, CDR1 DFQATT and CDR2 SNEGSKA (reference sequence). In nucleotides, the CDR3 is TGCAGTGCTCAGAGGGGAACTGAAGCTTTCTTT. It specifies CSAQRGTEAFF.

By its share, this clonotype is medium-sized (0.01 to 0.1%). V and J are TRBV19 and TRBJ2-5; 9 bases are shared with TRBD1. The V and J ends lost 6 bases and 1 base, in that order; junction bases with no gene match: 6. Germline V lookup: CDR1 LNHDA, CDR2 SQIVND (reference sequence). The CDR3 totals 15 residues. The CDR3 nucleotides are TGTGCCAGTAGGACCTGGGACAGGGCCCAAGAGACCCAGTACTTC. It specifies CASRTWDRAQETQYF.

The chain links TRBV6-5 to TRBJ2-7; no reliable D call. Trimming took 2 bases from V and 6 from J, leaving 11 bases between them. Germline CDR1 is MNHEY and CDR2 is SVGAGI. The CDR3 consists of 13 residues. As DNA, the CDR3 is TGTGCCAGCAGTTACGCCGGGTTGGGCGAGCAGTACTTC. The encoded protein is CASSYAGLGEQYF.

This clonotype is medium-sized within its sample. V and J are TRBV6-2 or TRBV6-3 and TRBJ1-6; 8 positions match TRBD1. CDR3 length: 13 residues. V trimming: 7 bases; J trimming: 8 bases; junction bases outside the gene matches: 4. The germline V gene has CDR1 MNHEY and CDR2 SVGEGT. CDR3 DNA: TGTGCCAGCACCGACAGGGGCGATTCACCCCTCCACTTT. Translated: CASTDRGDSPLHF.

Many counts were recorded for this clonotype. The V and J genes are TRBV12-3 or TRBV12-4 and TRBJ2-3, with 9 bases matching TRBD2. The CDR3 has 18 amino acids. V was pared by 7 bases and J by 4 bases, with 18 bases of the junction left unmatched. Written as DNA, the CDR3 is TGTGCCAGCAAGGGGTGGGGTAGCGGGAGTTTCCGCGCAGATACGCAGTATTTT. It yields the protein CASKGWGSGSFRADTQYF.

With regard to this clonotype: A read error is possible here, since a much larger clone lies one base away. The rearrangement links TRBV3-1 to TRBJ2-3; D is undetermined. Per germline, CDR1 LGHDT and CDR2 YNNKEL (reference sequence). The CDR3 has 16 amino acids. Trimming pared 1 base from V and 0 bases from J, leaving 11 bases between. The CDR3 DNA is TGTGCCAGCAGCCAAGGGGTGCGGAAGAGCACAGATACGCAGTATTTT. It codes for CASSQGVRKSTDTQYF.